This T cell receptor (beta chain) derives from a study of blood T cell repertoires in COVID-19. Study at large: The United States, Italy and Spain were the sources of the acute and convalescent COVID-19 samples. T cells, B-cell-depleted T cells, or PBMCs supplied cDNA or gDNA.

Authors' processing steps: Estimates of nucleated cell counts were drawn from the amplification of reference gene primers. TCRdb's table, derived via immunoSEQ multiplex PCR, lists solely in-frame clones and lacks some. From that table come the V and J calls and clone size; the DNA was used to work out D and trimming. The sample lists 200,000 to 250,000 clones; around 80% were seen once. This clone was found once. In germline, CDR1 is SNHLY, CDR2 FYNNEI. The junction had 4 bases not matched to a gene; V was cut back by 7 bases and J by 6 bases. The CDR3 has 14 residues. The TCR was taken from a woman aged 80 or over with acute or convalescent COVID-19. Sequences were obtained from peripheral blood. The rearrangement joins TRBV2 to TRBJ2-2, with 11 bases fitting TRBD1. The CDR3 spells CASKRDRGAGELFF. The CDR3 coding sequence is TGTGCCAGCAAACGGGACAGGGGGGCCGGGGAGCTGTTTTTT.